These 17 T cell receptor beta chains came from one sample sequenced in a study of spatial heterogeneity in lung cancer. TCRdb redid the calling of the 5' RACE reads with MiXCR, one entry per CDR3 protein. Of 20,000 to 25,000 distinct CDR3 sequences in the sample, more than 5% were seen once. Time point meaning: sample taken at primary tumor resection. The sample in question was PBMCs, obtained at surgery. These receptors all come from a male donor with early-stage non-small cell lung cancer.

This clonotype was detected ten times or more. The chain combines TRBV4-2 with TRBJ1-1; D is possibly TRBD1 (5 bases). Germline V gene sequence: CDR1 LGHNA, CDR2 YNFKEQ. Trimming pared 0 bases from V and 5 bases from J, leaving 16 bases between. This CDR3 spans 16 amino acids. The CDR3 nucleotides read TGTGCCAGCAGCCAAGATCGAGGGGCCTGGGGAACTGAAGCTTTCTTT. Protein: CASSQDRGAWGTEAFF.

In its sample, this clonotype was seen many times. In DNA form, the CDR3 reads TGTGCCAGCAGCGGATCAGGGACGTGGTTGGAGACCCAGTACTTC. Translated: CASSGSGTWLETQYF. The rearrangement uses TRBV9 and TRBJ2-5, with D perhaps given as TRBD1 or TRBD2 (5 bases each). Germline V gene sequence: CDR1 SGDLS, CDR2 YYNGEE. Trimming left V 3 bases short and J 5 bases short, with 17 bases between. CDR3 length: 15 amino acids.

This clonotype occurred many times. The chain combines TRBV5-6 with TRBJ2-7; no reliable D call. Trimming shortened V by 4 bases and J by 2 bases, and 19 bases separated the two germline ends. The germline V gene encodes CDR1 SGHDT and CDR2 YYEEEE. The CDR3 contains 16 residues. Here the CDR3 DNA reads TGTGCCAGCAGCCGTCGATCCTTCGACATAGCCTACGAGCAGTACTTC. Its translation is CASSRRSFDIAYEQYF.

The J gene is TRBJ2-1, the V gene TRBV25-1; D unresolved. Germline V gene sequence: CDR1 MGHDK, CDR2 SYGVNS. Trimming removed 3 bases at V and 5 bases at J, with 14 bases between. The CDR3 runs 15 residues. CDR3 loop: CASSDAGRRNNEQFF. The CDR3 DNA is TGTGCCAGCAGTGACGCAGGACGTCGAAACAATGAGCAGTTCTTC. The full variable domain, in which reference TRBV25-1 and TRBJ2-1 provide the parts outside the CDR3, is EADIYQTPRYLVIGTGKKITLECSQTMGHDKMYWYQQDPGMELHLIHYSYGVNSTEKGDLSSESTVSRIRTEHFPLTLESARPSHTSQYLCASSDAGRRNNEQFFGPGTRLTVL.

This clonotype has at least ten counts. The gene calls are TRBV25-1 and TRBJ2-5; TRBD1 agrees at 8 bases. Germline CDR1 is MGHDK and CDR2 is SYGVNS. V shed 2 bases, J shed 2 bases, and the junction held 7 bases outside the gene matches. This CDR3 has 16 amino acids. CDR3 coding DNA: TGTGCCAGCAGTGAAGCCACCGGGACAGGACAAGAGACCCAGTACTTC. This translates into CASSEATGTGQETQYF.

The V gene is TRBV5-4, the J gene TRBJ1-6; D ambiguous. V was pared by 3 bases and J by 0 bases, with 7 bases between. The CDR3 covers 15 residues. Germline loops: CDR1 SGHNT, CDR2 YYREEE (reference sequence). The CDR3, as DNA: TGTGCCAGCAGCTACGGCCACTCCTATAATTCACCCCTCCACTTT. It encodes CASSYGHSYNSPLHF. The variable domain in full, with the rest retrieved from reference TRBV5-4 and TRBJ1-6, is ETGVTQSPTHLIKTRGQQVTLRCSSQSGHNTVSWYQQALGQGPQFIFQYYREEENGRGNFPPRFSGLQFPNYSSELNVNALELDDSALYLCASSYGHSYNSPLHFGNGTRLTVT.

As for this clonotype: Since a much larger clone is just one base distant, this may be a read error. This sequence joins TRBV7-2 and TRBJ2-7, with 11 bases identical to TRBD2. Germline CDR1 SGHTA, CDR2 FQGNSA. CDR3 size: 18 residues. V lost 9 bases to trimming and J lost 0 bases; unmatched junction nucleotides: 16. The DNA for the CDR3 is TGTGCCAGGTCCCGAACGGCGATAGCGGGAGGGAGCTCCTACGAGCAGTACTTC. Translating gives CARSRTAIAGGSSYEQYF.

This clonotype has a count of ten or more. This chain connects TRBV2 to TRBJ2-7; possibly TRBD1 for D (5 bases). V lost 6 bases and J lost 5, with 29 bases in between. The germline V gene encodes CDR1 SNHLY and CDR2 FYNNEI. This CDR3 contains 18 residues. CDR3 amino acids: CASRLRLPNDRLRDEQYF. CDR3 coding DNA: TGTGCCAGCAGGCTTCGTCTGCCGAACGATCGACTCAGGGACGAGCAGTACTTC.

In its sample, this clonotype was seen once. A much larger clone differs by one base, so this may be a read error. The V call is TRBV25-1, the J call TRBJ2-7, with D unclear. V lost 3 bases and J lost 1, with 13 bases in between. Germline V gene data show CDR1 as MGHDK and CDR2 as SYGVNS. The CDR3 is made up of 15 amino acids. CDR3 region: CASSDPVGTSYEQYF. The DNA for the CDR3 is TGTGCCAGCAGTGACCCAGTGGGAACGTCCTACGAGCAGTACTTC.

The rearrangement joins TRBV28 to TRBJ2-2; 12 bases match TRBD2. CDR3 length: 16 residues. CDR1 and CDR2 (germline): MDHEN, SYDVKM. J was trimmed by 4 bases and V by 7 bases; bases with no gene match: 7. For the CDR3, the DNA is TGTGCCAGCACCCATACTAGCGGGGGGCCCACCGGGGAGCTGTTTTTT. Translation gives CASTHTSGGPTGELFF. Drawing the rest from reference TRBV28 and TRBJ2-2, the complete variable domain is DVKVTQSSRYLVKRTGEKVFLECVQDMDHENMFWYRQDPGLGLRLIYFSYDVKMKEKGDIPEGYSVSREKKERFSLILESASTNQTSMYLCASTHTSGGPTGELFFGEGSRLTVL.

There are many counts of this clonotype. The rearrangement links TRBV7-2 to TRBJ2-5; tentatively, D is TRBD2 (6 bases). V gave up 2 bases and J gave up 1 base, with 8 bases separating them. This CDR3 is built from 14 residues. Germline V gene data show CDR1 as SGHTA and CDR2 as FQGNSA. The CDR3 nucleotides read TGTGCCAGCAGCTTACGGAGGGGCCAAGAGACCCAGTACTTC. Protein sequence: CASSLRRGQETQYF.

As concerns this clonotype: A much larger clonotype is one base distant, so this may be a read error. V and J are TRBV5-1 and TRBJ2-4; maybe TRBD1 (5 bases). Trimming took 2 bases from V and 6 from J, leaving 15 bases between them. The CDR3 loop spans 15 amino acids. Germline V lookup: CDR1 SGHRS, CDR2 YFSETQ. The CDR3 loop is CASSFSRGSGNIQYF. The CDR3 DNA reads as TGCGCCAGCAGCTTTTCAAGGGGCTCGGGAAACATTCAGTACTTC.

The V and J genes are TRBV19 and TRBJ1-5; the match to TRBD1 covers 8 bases. This CDR3 has 19 amino acids. Germline values: CDR1 LNHDA, CDR2 SQIVND (reference sequence). V shed 0 bases and J 0 bases; nucleotides not matched to a gene: 10. For the CDR3, the DNA is TGTGCCAGTAGTATAGAAAGGACAGGGTTTGCCTATAGCAATCAGCCCCAGCATTTT. This translates into CASSIERTGFAYSNQPQHF.

This clonotype has at least ten counts. The CDR3 here is CASKTPGLGSYEQYF. The CDR3 bases are TGTGCCAGCAAGACTCCGGGATTAGGCTCCTACGAGCAGTACTTC. The chain joins TRBV28 to TRBJ2-7; D is perhaps TRBD2 (5 bases). The germline CDR1 and CDR2 sequences are MDHEN and SYDVKM. Trimming removed 7 bases from V and 0 bases from J, with 16 bases in between. The CDR3 length is 15 residues.

In regard to this clonotype: A read error may be the cause here, since a much bigger clone is one base away. The chain has TRBV5-6 and TRBJ2-1, with 7 nucleotides matching TRBD2. This CDR3 has 16 residues. Germline V gene sequence: CDR1 SGHDT, CDR2 YYEEEE. The CDR3 spells CASSLVRLAAYNEQLF. CDR3 in DNA: TGTGCCAGCAGCTTGGTACGGCTAGCGGCCTACAATGAGCAGCTCTTC.

This clonotype was observed many times. The rearrangement joins TRBV20-1 to TRBJ1-4, with TRBD1 as a possible D gene (5 bases). V lost 6 bases and J lost 0, with 8 bases in between. This CDR3 is 13 amino acids long. CDR1 is DFQATT, CDR2 SNEGSKA, per germline (reference sequence). CDR3 in DNA: TGCAGTGCCCCAGGGACAACTAATGAAAAACTGTTTTTT. Protein product: CSAPGTTNEKLFF.

This clonotype was seen at least ten times. The chain couples TRBV7-2 to TRBJ2-1; 10 nucleotides agree with TRBD2. Germline V gene sequence: CDR1 SGHTA, CDR2 FQGNSA. With V trimmed by 4 bases and J by 7 bases, 13 bases remained unmatched. This CDR3 is built from 17 residues. The CDR3 coding sequence is TGTGCCAGCAGCTCCCGTTCAGCGGGAGGGCCGAGGAATGAGCAGTTCTTC. Its translation: CASSSRSAGGPRNEQFF.